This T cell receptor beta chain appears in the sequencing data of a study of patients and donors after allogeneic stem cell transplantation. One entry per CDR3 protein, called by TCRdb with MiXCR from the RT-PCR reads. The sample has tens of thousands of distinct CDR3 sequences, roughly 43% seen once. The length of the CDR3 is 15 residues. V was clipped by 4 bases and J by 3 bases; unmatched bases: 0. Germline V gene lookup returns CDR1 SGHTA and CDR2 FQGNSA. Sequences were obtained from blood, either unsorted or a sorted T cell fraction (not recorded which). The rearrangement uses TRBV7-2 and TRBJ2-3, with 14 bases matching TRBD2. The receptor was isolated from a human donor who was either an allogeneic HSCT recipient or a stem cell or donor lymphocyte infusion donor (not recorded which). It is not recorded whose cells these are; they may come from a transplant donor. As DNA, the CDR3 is TGTGCCAGCAGCTGGACTAGCGGGGGGACAGATACGCAGTATTTT. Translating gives CASSWTSGGTDTQYF. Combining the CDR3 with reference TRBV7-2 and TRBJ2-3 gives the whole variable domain GAGVSQSPSNKVTEKGKDVELRCDPISGHTALYWYRQSLGQGLEFLIYFQGNSAPDKSGLPSDRFSAERTGGSVSTLTIQRTQQEDSAVYLCASSWTSGGTDTQYFGPGTRLTVL.